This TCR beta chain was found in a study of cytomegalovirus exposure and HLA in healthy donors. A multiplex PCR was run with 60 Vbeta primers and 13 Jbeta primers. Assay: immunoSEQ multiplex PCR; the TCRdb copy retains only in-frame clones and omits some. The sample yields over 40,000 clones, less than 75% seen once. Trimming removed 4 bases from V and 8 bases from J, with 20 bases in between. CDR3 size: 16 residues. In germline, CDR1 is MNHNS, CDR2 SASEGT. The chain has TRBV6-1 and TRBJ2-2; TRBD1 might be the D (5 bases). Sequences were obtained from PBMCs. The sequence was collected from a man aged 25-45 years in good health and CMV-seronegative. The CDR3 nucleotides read TGTGCCAGCAGTGGAAGGGGCAGGGTGGATTTGGGGGAGCTGTTTTTT. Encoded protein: CASSGRGRVDLGELFF.